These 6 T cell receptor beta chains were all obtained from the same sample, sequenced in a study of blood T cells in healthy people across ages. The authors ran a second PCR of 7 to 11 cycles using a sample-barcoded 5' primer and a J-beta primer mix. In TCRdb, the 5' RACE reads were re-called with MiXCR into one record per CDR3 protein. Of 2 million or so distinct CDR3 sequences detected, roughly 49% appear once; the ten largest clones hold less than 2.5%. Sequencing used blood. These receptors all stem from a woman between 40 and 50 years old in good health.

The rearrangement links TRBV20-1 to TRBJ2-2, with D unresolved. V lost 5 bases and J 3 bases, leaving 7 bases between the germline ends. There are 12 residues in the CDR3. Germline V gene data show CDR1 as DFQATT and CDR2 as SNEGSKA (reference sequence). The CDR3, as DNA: TGCAGTGCTTCCGAATACACCGGGGAGCTGTTTTTT. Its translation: CSASEYTGELFF.

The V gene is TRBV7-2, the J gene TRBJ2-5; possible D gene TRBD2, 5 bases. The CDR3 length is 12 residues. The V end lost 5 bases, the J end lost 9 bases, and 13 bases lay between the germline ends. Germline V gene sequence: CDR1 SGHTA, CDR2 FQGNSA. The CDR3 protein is CASSQTMRAQYF. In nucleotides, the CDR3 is TGTGCCAGCAGCCAGACGATGCGGGCCCAGTACTTC.

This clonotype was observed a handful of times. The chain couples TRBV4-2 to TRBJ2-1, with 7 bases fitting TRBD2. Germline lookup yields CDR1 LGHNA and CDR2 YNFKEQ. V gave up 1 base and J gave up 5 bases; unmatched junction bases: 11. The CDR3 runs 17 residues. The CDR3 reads CASSQGPTGGSDNEQFF. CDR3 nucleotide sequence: TGTGCCAGCAGCCAAGGGCCGACCGGGGGGTCCGACAATGAGCAGTTCTTC.

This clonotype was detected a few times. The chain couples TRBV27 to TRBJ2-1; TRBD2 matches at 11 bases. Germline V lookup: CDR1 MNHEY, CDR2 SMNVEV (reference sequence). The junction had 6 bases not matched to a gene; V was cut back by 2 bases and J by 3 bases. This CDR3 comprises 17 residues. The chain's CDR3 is CASSLGPLAGGYNEQFF. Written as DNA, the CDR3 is TGTGCCAGCAGTTTAGGACCTCTAGCGGGGGGCTACAATGAGCAGTTCTTC.

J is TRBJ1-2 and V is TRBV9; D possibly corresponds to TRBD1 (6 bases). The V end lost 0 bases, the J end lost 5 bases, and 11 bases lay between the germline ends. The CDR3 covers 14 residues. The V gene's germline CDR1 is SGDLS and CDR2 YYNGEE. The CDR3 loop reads CASSVADRTYGYTF. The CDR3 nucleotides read TGTGCCAGCAGCGTAGCAGACAGGACATATGGCTACACCTTC.

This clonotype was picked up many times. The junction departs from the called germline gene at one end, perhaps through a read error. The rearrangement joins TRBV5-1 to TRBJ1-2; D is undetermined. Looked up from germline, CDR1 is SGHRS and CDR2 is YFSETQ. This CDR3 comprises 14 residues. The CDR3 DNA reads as TGTGCCAGCAGTTTACGGACGGATAACTATGGCTACACCTTC. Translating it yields CASSLRTDNYGYTF.